The clone carrying this T cell receptor (beta chain) was seen only a few times. What it binds is unknown. Trimming took 8 bases from V and 0 from J; bases not matched to a gene: 8. The CDR3 contains 16 residues. Via MiXCR, TCRdb re-called the 5' RACE reads, giving one row per CDR3 protein. The sample lists hundreds of thousands of distinct CDR3 sequences; around 15% were seen once. This sample is part of a study of identical twins. Study-wide findings and caveats: While abundant cord blood beta clonotypes carried fewer insertions, memory repertoires showed no such pattern.

Source material: memory (CD45RO+) T cells sorted from blood. The rearrangement links TRBV12-3 or TRBV12-4 to TRBJ1-5, with TRBD1 matching over 9 bases. The TCR sequence derives from a woman under 30 in good health. The CDR3 coding sequence is TGTGCCAGCGTAACACAGGGGGCTCATAGCAATCAGCCCCAGCATTTT. It specifies CASVTQGAHSNQPQHF.